The T cell receptor (beta chain) under discussion was sequenced for a study of stem cell transplantation in POMP-related autoinflammatory disease. Study results and caveats: Patients with PRAID showed a restricted number of unique TRB V-J gene pairings.

TCRdb's copy holds only in-frame clones and misses some; the assay was immunoSEQ multiplex PCR. The sample lists tens of thousands of clones, roughly 93% occurring once. Germline lookup yields CDR1 MNHEY and CDR2 SMNVEV (reference sequence). The length of the CDR3 is 15 residues. J was trimmed by 4 bases and V by 5 bases; bases with no gene match: 9. On this clone itself: The antigen remains undetermined.

Sequences were derived from CD4+ T cells from PBMCs, sampled after stem cell transplantation. The V call is TRBV27, the J call TRBJ2-5; 8 bases agree with TRBD1. The TCR sequence derives from a human patient with POMP-related autoinflammation and immune dysregulation (PRAID). Some of the T cells might come from the graft donor. CDR3 sequence: CASSRQPGQVETQYF. The CDR3 DNA reads TGTGCCAGCAGTCGGCAACCGGGACAGGTAGAGACCCAGTACTTC.